Listed below are T cell receptor beta chains from one sample, sequenced in a study of technical replicates of blood from a handful of donors. Repertoires were generated with immunoSEQ multiplex PCR, while TCRdb's copy carries only in-frame clones and drops some. The sample shows around 62,000 clones, 95% to 98% of them seen only once. Sequencing input: T cells isolated from PBMCs. These receptor sequences come from a human donor in good health. Each CDR3 is given with its conserved first and last residue. A D gene is named only where the DNA matches it firmly. Only part of the rows carry a size: once, few, many, or a class if the clone is expanded.

size,V,J,D,DNA,CDR3
.,TRBV30,TRBJ2-1,TRBD2,TGTGCCTGGGGAACTCTAGCGGGGGAGGACAATGAGCAGTTCTTC,CAWGTLAGEDNEQFF
.,TRBV4-1,TRBJ1-1,.,TGCGCCAGCAGCCTGACTTCAGGGGCGGCAGCTTTCTTT,CASSLTSGAAAFF
.,TRBV5-5,TRBJ1-2,TRBD1,TGTGCCAGCAGCGTGGGGGACAGGGGATCTGGCTACACCTTC,CASSVGDRGSGYTF
.,TRBV6-1,TRBJ1-2,.,TGTGCCAGCCGGGTTGGGGCGGACAGCTACTATGGCTACACCTTC,CASRVGADSYYGYTF
.,TRBV4-2,TRBJ1-5,TRBD1,TGTGCCAGCAGCCTATTAAGGACAGGGGACGGACTTTATAATCAGCCCCAGCATTTT,CASSLLRTGDGLYNQPQHF
.,TRBV9,TRBJ1-1,.,TGTGCCAGCAGCGTAGAAGGGGCGTACACTGAAGCTTTCTTT,CASSVEGAYTEAFF
.,TRBV2,TRBJ2-1,.,TGTGCCAGCAGGGTAATCGAAGGGGCTGGTAGTGAGCAGTTCTTC,CASRVIEGAGSEQFF
.,TRBV9,TRBJ1-4,TRBD1,TGTGCCAGCAGCGCCCCAGGGGGAGGAGAAAAACTGTTTTTT,CASSAPGGGEKLFF
once,TRBV2,TRBJ2-1,.,TGTGCCAGCAGTGTGGGGAGGAGCTCCTACAATGAGCAGTTCTTC,CASSVGRSSYNEQFF
.,TRBV4-1,TRBJ2-4,TRBD2,TGCGCCAGCACCCCACTAGCGGAGGCCAAAAACATTCAGTACTTC,CASTPLAEAKNIQYF
.,TRBV5-6,TRBJ1-5,.,TGTGCCAGCAGCTTGGCAGGGGCCAATCAGCCCCAGCATTTT,CASSLAGANQPQHF
.,TRBV6-5,TRBJ1-3,.,TGTGCCAGCAGTTACTTTAGGAGCGGTGGAAACACCATATATTTT,CASSYFRSGGNTIYF
.,TRBV19,TRBJ1-5,.,TGTGCCAGTAAGACCGGGACTCAAGGTGTCAGCAATCAGCCCCAGCATTTT,CASKTGTQGVSNQPQHF
.,TRBV2,TRBJ2-5,TRBD2,TGTGCCAGCAGGATCCTAGCGGGATTTGGGGAGACCCAGTACTTC,CASRILAGFGETQYF
.,TRBV19,TRBJ2-2,TRBD2,TGTGCCAGTAGTATAGGACTAGCGGGACCCGGGGAGCTGTTTTTT,CASSIGLAGPGELFF
.,TRBV5-1,TRBJ1-5,.,TGCGCCAGCAGCTTGGCCACAGGGTCCAATCAGCCCCAGCATTTT,CASSLATGSNQPQHF
.,TRBV6-5,TRBJ1-1,TRBD1,TGTGCCAGCAGCCGGAGTGACAGGGGGAACACTGAAGCTTTCTTT,CASSRSDRGNTEAFF
once,TRBV11-2,TRBJ2-1,.,TGTGCCAGCAGCTTAAGCGGCCACGAGGGTCGCCTAAATGAGCAGTTCTTC,CASSLSGHEGRLNEQFF
.,TRBV9,TRBJ2-3,TRBD2,TGTGCCAGCAGCCTGACTAGCGGGAGCACAGATACGCAGTATTTT,CASSLTSGSTDTQYF
.,TRBV29-1,TRBJ2-1,.,TGCAGCGTTGAGTTGCGGGAAGGCAATGAGCAGTTCTTC,CSVELREGNEQFF
.,TRBV7-9,TRBJ2-5,.,TGTGCCAGCAGCTTAAGCACAGCCGGAGAGACCCAGTACTTC,CASSLSTAGETQYF
.,TRBV14,TRBJ1-2,.,TGTGCCAGCAGCCAAGATCTGATCCCCAGGTCGGATGGCTACACCTTC,CASSQDLIPRSDGYTF
.,TRBV9,TRBJ2-5,.,TGTGCCAGCAGCGTTTTCCCCGTTGCCAGAGAGACCCAGTACTTC,CASSVFPVARETQYF
.,TRBV11-2,TRBJ2-2,TRBD2,TGTGCCAGCAGCTTAGCGGGAACTAGCGGGAGAGCGACCGGGGAGCTGTTTTTT,CASSLAGTSGRATGELFF
.,TRBV5-1,TRBJ1-4,.,TGCGCCAGCAGCTTGTATGGGGAGAATGAAAAACTGTTTTTT,CASSLYGENEKLFF
once,TRBV6-5,TRBJ2-5,.,TGTGCCAGCAGTTATGGGACGGGACTGCAAGAGACCCAGTACTTC,CASSYGTGLQETQYF
.,TRBV19,TRBJ2-7,.,TGTGCCAGTAGTATTAAGTACGCGCCCCCCTCCTACGAGCAGTACTTC,CASSIKYAPPSYEQYF
.,TRBV21-1,TRBJ1-5,.,TGTGCCACCACAGTTTTAGGGACAGATGTCTTAAGCAATCAGCCCCAGCATTTT,CATTVLGTDVLSNQPQHF
.,TRBV5-1,TRBJ2-5,TRBD1,TGCGCCAGCAGCTGGAGTACAGGGGAACAAGAGACCCAGTACTTC,CASSWSTGEQETQYF
.,TRBV28,TRBJ2-2,.,TGTGCCAGCAGTTTCATAGATCCCGGGGAGCTGTTTTTT,CASSFIDPGELFF
.,TRBV5-1,TRBJ2-7,TRBD2,TGCGCCAGCAGCCGGGGTAGCGGGGTAGTCGAGCAGTACTTC,CASSRGSGVVEQYF
once,TRBV4-2,TRBJ2-7,TRBD1,TGTGCCAGCAGCCAAGTGGACAGGGGGAAGGACGAGCAGTACTTC,CASSQVDRGKDEQYF
.,TRBV7-9,TRBJ2-7,.,TGTGCCAGCAGCATAAAAGGAGAGGGAGAGCAGTACTTC,CASSIKGEGEQYF
once,TRBV4-1,TRBJ1-1,TRBD1,TGCGCCAGCAGCCAACGAGAAGTGACAGGGGGATACCACAGCCCGATGAACACTGAAGCTTTCTTT,CASSQREVTGGYHSPMNTEAFF
.,TRBV7-8,TRBJ2-5,TRBD2,TGTGCCAGCAGCCACCAATTCGGGAGGGAGACCCAGTACTTC,CASSHQFGRETQYF
.,TRBV5-1,TRBJ2-1,TRBD2,TGCGCCAGCAGCTCTAATAGTTTCGGGACTAGCGGGAACAATGAGCAGTTCTTC,CASSSNSFGTSGNNEQFF
once,TRBV5-4,TRBJ1-2,.,TGTGCCAGCAGCTTGGGGTCGGCAGGGGACGGCTACACCTTC,CASSLGSAGDGYTF
.,TRBV29-1,TRBJ1-1,TRBD1,TGCAGCGCTAGGGACAGGGTAGACACTGAAGCTTTCTTT,CSARDRVDTEAFF
.,TRBV7-9,TRBJ1-2,TRBD1,TGTGCCAGCAGAGGAAATAGACAGGGGCCAAACTATGGCTACACCTTC,CASRGNRQGPNYGYTF
.,TRBV7-2,TRBJ1-2,.,TGTGCCAGCAGCTTCCTCTCCGGCTACACCTTC,CASSFLSGYTF
.,TRBV2,TRBJ1-5,TRBD1,TGTGCCAGCAGTGTTTCGGGGACAGGGCAGCCCCAGCATTTT,CASSVSGTGQPQHF
medium-sized,TRBV7-2,TRBJ2-5,TRBD2,TGTGCCAGCAGTCGGAGCGGGGGGGCCGGGAAGACCCAGTACTTC,CASSRSGGAGKTQYF
.,TRBV12-5,TRBJ2-5,.,TGTGCTAGTGGTACAGGGTCAGAGACCCAGTACTTC,CASGTGSETQYF
once,TRBV6-5,TRBJ1-1,.,TGTGCCAGCAGTTACTCCGGGGGGAGAGGGGAATCTTTCTTT,CASSYSGGRGESFF
.,TRBV5-4,TRBJ2-7,TRBD1,TGTGCCAGCAGCCTGATGATCGGGACAGGGGACTACGAGCAGTACTTC,CASSLMIGTGDYEQYF
.,TRBV5-6,TRBJ2-2,.,TGTGCCAGCAGCTTGTTGACAGTAAACACCGGGGAGCTGTTTTTT,CASSLLTVNTGELFF
.,TRBV20-1,TRBJ1-1,.,TGCAGTGAACAGGGCGGCACTGAAGCTTTCTTT,CSEQGGTEAFF
.,TRBV7-9,TRBJ2-1,.,TGTGCCAGCAGCTTTAAGGCGCCCTCGGGTGAGCAGTTCTTC,CASSFKAPSGEQFF
.,TRBV27,TRBJ2-7,TRBD2,TGTGCCAGCATGAGGACTAGCGGGAAGGGGCACGAGCAGTACTTC,CASMRTSGKGHEQYF
.,TRBV5-1,TRBJ1-2,TRBD1,TGCGCCAGCAGCTCGTCAGGGGGCGTCTATGGCTACACCTTC,CASSSSGGVYGYTF
once,TRBV5-4,TRBJ1-2,.,TGTGCCAGCAGCCTGCCGGGAGTCAACTATGGCTACACCTTC,CASSLPGVNYGYTF
once,TRBV28,TRBJ2-5,TRBD2,TGTGCCAGCAGTCCCAGGACTAGCGGGAGAGGGGAGACCCAGTACTTC,CASSPRTSGRGETQYF
.,TRBV7-2,TRBJ2-7,TRBD1,TGTGCCAGCACCCGGGACAGGGGGAACGAGCAGTACTTC,CASTRDRGNEQYF
.,TRBV27,TRBJ2-6,.,TGTGCCAGCAGTCTACAGGGAGCTGGGGCCAACGTCCTGACTTTC,CASSLQGAGANVLTF
.,TRBV9,TRBJ2-6,.,TGTGCCAGCAGTGGACATGGGGTTTCTGGGGCCAACGTCCTGACTTTC,CASSGHGVSGANVLTF